The T cell receptor (beta chain) under discussion was sequenced for a study of regulatory T cells in long-lasting Graves disease. This CDR3 is 13 amino acids long. Per the germline V gene, CDR1 is KGHDR and CDR2 is SFDVKD. Trimming pared 7 bases from V and 3 bases from J, leaving 10 bases between. This clonotype was picked up many times. Researchers made TCR beta libraries by using iRepertoire HTBI primers and running Arm-PCR on CDR3 regions. TCRdb recomputed calls from the multiplex PCR reads with MiXCR, one row per CDR3 protein. The sample lists approximately 400,000 distinct CDR3 sequences; 14% to 15% were seen once. Time point reported: newly diagnosed GD, antithyroid drugs for less than 3 months. RNA from PBMCs was the source of the TCR library. These sequences were also reported in another study, on T cells in Graves' hyperthyroidism and ophthalmopathy.

This TCR was sampled from a woman in her thirties or forties with Graves disease. The sequenced sample was peripheral blood mononuclear cells (PBMCs), obtained at new diagnosis, from a patient treated with antithyroid drugs. The gene calls are TRBV24-1 and TRBJ2-3; either TRBD1 or TRBD2 may fit D (5 bases each). The CDR3 region is CATRGDLTDTQYF. The CDR3 DNA reads as TGTGCCACCAGGGGGGACCTTACAGATACGCAGTATTTT.